This entry is about one T cell receptor (beta chain). This sample stems from a study of shared clonotypes between healthy human individuals. Assay used: immunoSEQ multiplex PCR; TCRdb lists only in-frame clones, some missing. The sample yields about 1.5 million clones, approximately 98% seen once. The CDR3 has 17 residues. Germline CDR1 and CDR2: SGDLS and YYNGEE. Trimming removed 0 bases from V and 0 bases from J, with 13 bases in between. Sequenced sample: naive CD4+ T cells sorted from blood. Subset noted: CD45RA+ positively selected. V is TRBV9 and J is TRBJ2-1; perhaps TRBD2 as D (5 bases). This receptor was obtained from a man in his thirties or forties in good health. As DNA, the CDR3 is TGTGCCAGCAGCGTAGGCACCGGGGTCGGCTCCTACAATGAGCAGTTCTTC. Translation: CASSVGTGVGSYNEQFF.